A selection of T cell receptor beta chains follows, all from one sample in a study of pediatric ulcerative colitis. TCRdb keeps only in-frame clones here, not all; method: immunoSEQ multiplex PCR. Among approximately 60,000 clones listed, 86% were seen once. Sample: blood. The receptors were gathered from a boy aged 10-17 years with severe ulcerative colitis. Each CDR3 is given with its conserved first and last residue.

V gene	J gene	CDR3 protein
TRBV5-1	TRBJ2-1	CASSEYGTYNEQFF
TRBV19	TRBJ2-1	CASSISSPFMAGGPHEQFF
TRBV2	TRBJ2-1	CASSDLAGGDNEQFF
TRBV4-3	TRBJ2-7	CASSPNLLVSYEQYF
TRBV11-2	TRBJ2-2	CASSPGSGGLGELFF
TRBV29-1	TRBJ1-1	CSARLGWAGDTEAFF
TRBV10-3	TRBJ1-3	CAISESISGNTIYF
TRBV6-6	TRBJ2-3	CASSFTYDTQYF
TRBV27	TRBJ1-2	CASSLGQYYGYTF
TRBV5-1	TRBJ2-1	CASSLGMSSIQSEQFF
TRBV30	TRBJ2-7	CAWMGDRETYEQYF
TRBV6-5	TRBJ1-1	CASRVRDLNTEAFF
TRBV5-4	TRBJ2-1	CASSLGSGTIYNEQFF
TRBV7-9	TRBJ1-2	CASSLWGQYGYTF
TRBV5-1	TRBJ2-2	CASSLGQNTGELFF
TRBV7-6	TRBJ2-3	CASSLAMGRPDTQYF
TRBV5-1	TRBJ2-3	CASSLGGLAGASDTQYF
TRBV6-1	TRBJ2-7	CASSELLGFDEQYF
TRBV18	TRBJ2-5	CASSPLRLGETQYF
TRBV29-1	TRBJ2-1	CSTPPPGGFSAEQFF
TRBV10-3	TRBJ2-1	CAISESADLNEQFF
TRBV7-9	TRBJ2-1	CASSQLAGGYNEQFF
TRBV6-1	TRBJ1-4	CASSEGRGEREKLFF
TRBV7-2	TRBJ2-1	CASSPDRGSYNEQFF
TRBV6-5	TRBJ1-5	CASSLTAGVNQPQHF
TRBV30	TRBJ2-3	CAWTVRGSVDTQYF
TRBV14	TRBJ1-5	CASSRQGGNQPQHF
TRBV4-1	TRBJ2-1	CASSRQGGLANEQFF
TRBV4-3	TRBJ2-1	CASSPNPRSEQFF
TRBV30	TRBJ2-1	CAWSLGTSSNEQFF
TRBV7-9	TRBJ2-7	CAIGLAGSAQYF
TRBV30	TRBJ2-3	CAGQALPGTDTQYF
TRBV19	TRBJ2-3	CASSPGGRTDTQYF
TRBV6-4	TRBJ2-1	CASSLRPTEAGGDEQFF
TRBV6-6	TRBJ2-1	CASSVGVVNEQFF
TRBV7-9	TRBJ2-3	CASSRLTDTQYF
TRBV7-8	TRBJ2-3	CASSSYYSSTDTQYF
TRBV7-2	TRBJ2-7	CASSFTGTETYEQYF
TRBV2	TRBJ2-7	CASRAALEQYF
TRBV10-3	TRBJ2-1	CAISESGRASGYNEQFF
TRBV6-5	TRBJ1-1	CASTWQPNTEAFF
TRBV21-1	TRBJ1-2	CASSPPGTGVGGYTF
TRBV19	TRBJ1-5	CASSMRSPTSNQPQHF
TRBV7-5	TRBJ1-5	CARSLAGNQPQHF
TRBV5-1	TRBJ2-2	CASSSGTGQRTGELFF
TRBV5-4	TRBJ1-1	CASNLGGRGRNTEAFF
TRBV19	TRBJ2-7	CASSEDTSSYEQYF
TRBV15	TRBJ1-2	CATSGDAAPGDGYTF
TRBV28	TRBJ2-3	CASSLFQTNTDTQYF
TRBV10-3	TRBJ2-2	CATQGSGTVTGELFF
TRBV6-5	TRBJ1-5	CASSYQGAGQPQHF
TRBV19	TRBJ2-1	CASSTIPNEQFF
TRBV7-9	TRBJ2-2	CASSFGVWTGDTGELFF
TRBV5-4	TRBJ2-7	CASSLTSGSHEQYF
TRBV4-2	TRBJ1-6	CASSRQGLSGESYNSPLHF
TRBV27	TRBJ2-7	CASSPGTGGPYEQYF
TRBV4-3	TRBJ1-1	CASSQEGYMNTEAFF
TRBV6-5	TRBJ2-2	CASSSNSGSGELFF
TRBV27	TRBJ1-2	CASSRGVVYGYTF
TRBV18	TRBJ2-7	CASSGNPGQGGEQYF